Each of the 15 T cell receptor beta chains below was sequenced from the same sample in a study of blood T cell repertoires in COVID-19. Assay used: immunoSEQ multiplex PCR; TCRdb lists only in-frame clones, some missing. The profile shows 470,000 or so clones, around 85% of them singletons. Sequenced material: peripheral blood. These receptors were obtained from a human donor in a cohort sampled during active COVID-19.

The V gene is TRBV18, the J gene TRBJ2-2; 11 bases match TRBD1. Germline CDR1 is KGHSH and CDR2 is LQKENI. This CDR3 comprises 15 residues. V lost 6 bases and J lost 5; bases outside the gene matches: 5. The CDR3 here is CASSEGQGATGELFF. CDR3 DNA sequence: TGTGCCAGCTCGGAAGGACAGGGGGCAACCGGGGAGCTGTTTTTT.

This chain joins TRBV7-3 and TRBJ2-7; 14 bases align to TRBD2. The CDR3 consists of 15 residues. The J segment lost 5 bases and the V segment lost 3 bases, leaving 3 bases of the junction unmatched. The germline gives CDR1 SGHTA, CDR2 FQGTGA. The CDR3 loop reads CASSLGLAGANEQYF. The CDR3 coding sequence is TGTGCCAGCAGCTTGGGACTAGCGGGAGCGAACGAGCAGTACTTC.

Written as DNA, the CDR3 is TGTGCCAGTAGTACCTTGCGGGAGGGCCTAAATGAGCAGTTCTTC. Translated, it gives CASSTLREGLNEQFF. This chain links TRBV19 with TRBJ2-1, with 9 bases aligning to TRBD2. Trimming removed 4 bases from V and 7 bases from J; junction bases left unmatched: 8. Germline CDR1 and CDR2: LNHDA and SQIVND (reference sequence). The CDR3 sequence is 15 residues long.

On this clone itself: Other DNA sequences of this sample code for an identical CDR3. The V and J genes are TRBV6-5 and TRBJ2-1; D is ambiguous. Germline-derived CDR1 and CDR2 are MNHEY and SVGAGI. Trimming took 0 bases from V and 2 from J, leaving 2 bases between them. The CDR3 contains 13 residues. The CDR3 DNA is TGTGCCAGCAGTTACTCCACCTACAATGAGCAGTTCTTC. Translating gives CASSYSTYNEQFF.

Concerning this clone itself: The sample holds other DNA sequences that translate to the same CDR3. This rearrangement joins TRBV19 to TRBJ2-1, with D tentatively TRBD2 (6 bases). Trimming took off 6 bases at V and 9 bases at J, with 9 bases between the two ends. Germline V gene data show CDR1 as LNHDA and CDR2 as SQIVND (reference sequence). The CDR3 is made up of 11 amino acids. DNA of the CDR3: TGTGCCAGTAGCATCGGGGGTGAGCAGTTCTTC. Translation gives CASSIGGEQFF.

This rearrangement joins TRBV11-2 to TRBJ1-6, with 8 nucleotides matching TRBD1. V gave up 2 bases and J gave up 6 bases; unmatched junction bases: 3. Germline loops: CDR1 SGHAT, CDR2 FQNNGV. CDR3 length equals 15 residues. The CDR3 is CASSLSGQGNSPLHF. The CDR3 DNA sequence: TGTGCCAGCAGCTTAAGTGGACAGGGTAATTCACCCCTCCACTTT.

CDR3 sequence: CASSVAITDTQYF. The CDR3 nucleotides are TGTGCCAGCAGCGTAGCCATCACAGATACGCAGTATTTT. The gene calls are TRBV9 and TRBJ2-3, with D unresolved. Germline V lookup: CDR1 SGDLS, CDR2 YYNGEE. Deletions cut 0 bases from V and 2 bases from J, with 4 bases between. The CDR3 contains 13 residues.

V and J are TRBV20-1 and TRBJ2-3; 11 positions agree with TRBD2. The J segment lost 5 bases and the V segment lost 3 bases, leaving 7 bases of the junction unmatched. The CDR3 length is 15 residues. Germline-derived CDR1 and CDR2 are DFQATT and SNEGSKA (reference sequence). CDR3 bases: TGCAGTGCTAGTACTAGCGGGAGATTAAGAGATACGCAGTATTTT. Amino acid sequence: CSASTSGRLRDTQYF.

This clone was recorded once. The chain employs TRBV14 and TRBJ1-1; the D gene is possibly TRBD1 (6 bases). This CDR3 is built from 16 residues. With 3 bases removed from V and 4 bases from J, the gap between germline ends came to 18 bases. CDR1 is SGHDN and CDR2 is FVKESK in the germline V gene. Written as DNA, the CDR3 is TGTGCCAGCAGCCACCCTCTTGGGGGCAGGGTCACTGAAGCTTTCTTT. Translation gives CASSHPLGGRVTEAFF.

The rearrangement links TRBV15 to TRBJ2-5; D might be TRBD1 (6 bases). V dropped 5 bases and J dropped 1 base, with 20 bases sitting between them. Germline CDR1 and CDR2: LNHNV and YYDKDF (reference sequence). This CDR3 comprises 17 residues. CDR3 amino acids: CATSPYRVNRLQETQYF. In DNA, the CDR3 is TGTGCCACCAGCCCATACAGGGTTAACAGACTCCAAGAGACCCAGTACTTC.

The rearrangement links TRBV7-9 to TRBJ2-7; 10 bases align to TRBD1. The trim removed 0 bases at V and 2 bases at J, leaving 7 bases unmatched. Germline V gene data show CDR1 as SEHNR and CDR2 as FQNEAQ (reference sequence). CDR3 length equals 17 residues. CDR3 nucleotide sequence: TGTGCCAGCAGCTTAGCTATATTGGGGACAGGGGCCTACGAGCAGTACTTC. Amino acid sequence: CASSLAILGTGAYEQYF. The whole variable domain, remainder taken from reference TRBV7-9 and TRBJ2-7, is DTGVSQNPRHKITKRGQNVTFRCDPISEHNRLYWYRQTLGQGPEFLTYFQNEAQLEKSRLLSDRFSAERPKGSFSTLEIQRTEQGDSAMYLCASSLAILGTGAYEQYFGPGTRLTVT.

The genes are TRBV28 and TRBJ1-3; D is unresolved. Germline CDR1 reads MDHEN; CDR2 reads SYDVKM. This CDR3 has 14 amino acids. Trimming took off 3 bases at V and 7 bases at J, with 13 bases between the two ends. The CDR3 nucleotides read TGTGCCAGCAGTTTGGGGAGGTCGCGGAACACCATATATTTT. It codes for CASSLGRSRNTIYF.

The chain couples TRBV19 to TRBJ2-7, with 9 bases that match TRBD1. V lost 7 bases and J lost 2; bases outside the gene matches: 9. The CDR3 has 15 residues. Germline V CDR1 and CDR2: LNHDA, SQIVND (reference sequence). The CDR3 DNA reads as TGTGCCAGTACCCCCGGCGGACAGGGGACCTACGAGCAGTACTTC. It encodes CASTPGGQGTYEQYF.

This rearrangement joins TRBV18 to TRBJ2-2; D not resolved. Germline CDR1 reads KGHSH; CDR2 reads LQKENI. V shed 3 bases and J shed 3 bases, with 11 bases lying between them. The CDR3 covers 15 residues. The CDR3 DNA reads TGTGCCAGCTCACCGCCCCTTTCGGACACCGGGGAGCTGTTTTTT. This translates into CASSPPLSDTGELFF.

This chain joins TRBV19 and TRBJ1-2, with 10 bases identical to TRBD1. Germline CDR1 and CDR2: LNHDA and SQIVND (reference sequence). V lost 9 bases and J lost 8; bases outside the gene matches: 6. The CDR3 extends over 12 amino acids. In DNA, the CDR3 is TGTGCCAGCCGGGACAGGGGCATCGGCTACACCTTC. It specifies CASRDRGIGYTF.